The T cell receptor (beta chain) under discussion was sequenced for a study of blood T cell repertoires in COVID-19. Study context: Acute and convalescent COVID-19 specimens originated in the United States, Italy and Spain. PBMCs, B-cell-depleted T cells, or T cells were the source of the cDNA or gDNA that made up the material.

Germline V gene data show CDR1 as LNHDA and CDR2 as SQIVND (reference sequence). With V trimmed by 5 bases and J by 2 bases, 9 bases remained unmatched. The CDR3 is made up of 16 amino acids. Source study methods: Reference gene primers were amplified, and this amplification served to estimate nucleated cell counts. Libraries were prepared by immunoSEQ multiplex PCR; TCRdb keeps only in-frame clonotypes and omits some of them. The DNA gave D and trimming, while V, J and clone size come from that table. Of approximately 50,000 clones listed, around 86% are singletons. Sample: peripheral blood. The chain couples TRBV19 to TRBJ2-1, with 7 bases that match TRBD2. The TCR originated in a human donor in a cohort sampled during active COVID-19. The chain's CDR3 is CASSLGLVPPYNEQFF. CDR3 bases: TGTGCCAGTAGTTTAGGACTAGTCCCACCCTACAATGAGCAGTTCTTC.